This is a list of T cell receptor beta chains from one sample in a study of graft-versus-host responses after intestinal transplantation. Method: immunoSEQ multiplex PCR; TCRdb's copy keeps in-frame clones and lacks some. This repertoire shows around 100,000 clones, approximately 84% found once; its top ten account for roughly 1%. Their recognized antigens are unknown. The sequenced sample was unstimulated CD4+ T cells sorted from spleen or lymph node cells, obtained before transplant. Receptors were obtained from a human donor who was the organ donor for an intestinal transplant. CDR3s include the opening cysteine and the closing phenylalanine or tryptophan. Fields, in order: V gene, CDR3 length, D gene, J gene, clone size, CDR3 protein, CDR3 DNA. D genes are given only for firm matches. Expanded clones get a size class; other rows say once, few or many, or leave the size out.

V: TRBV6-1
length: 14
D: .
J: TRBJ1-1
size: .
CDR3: CASSEIQSNTEAFF
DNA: TGTGCCAGCAGTGAAATCCAGTCGAACACTGAAGCTTTCTTT

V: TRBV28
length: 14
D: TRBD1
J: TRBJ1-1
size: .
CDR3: CASSFGTGLTEAFF
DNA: TGTGCCAGCAGTTTTGGGACAGGGCTCACTGAAGCTTTCTTT

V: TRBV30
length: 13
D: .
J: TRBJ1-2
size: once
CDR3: CAWSVQVSYGYTF
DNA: TGTGCCTGGAGTGTACAGGTCAGCTATGGCTACACCTTC

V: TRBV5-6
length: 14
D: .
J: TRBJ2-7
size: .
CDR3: CASSYRDISYEQYF
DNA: TGTGCCAGCAGTTACCGGGACATTTCCTACGAGCAGTACTTC

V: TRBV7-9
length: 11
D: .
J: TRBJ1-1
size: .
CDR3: CASSLILQAFF
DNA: TGTGCCAGCAGCTTAATACTACAAGCTTTCTTT

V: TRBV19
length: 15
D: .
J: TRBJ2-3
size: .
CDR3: CASSTARGKTDTQYF
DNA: TGTGCCAGTAGTACCGCGCGGGGCAAAACAGATACGCAGTATTTT

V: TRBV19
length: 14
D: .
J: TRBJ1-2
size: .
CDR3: CASSRWGEGYGYTF
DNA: TGTGCCAGTAGTAGGTGGGGAGAGGGTTATGGCTACACCTTC

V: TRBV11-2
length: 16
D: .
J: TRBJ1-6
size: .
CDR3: CASSPPSLSYNSPLHF
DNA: TGTGCCAGCAGCCCCCCAAGCCTCTCCTATAATTCACCCCTCCACTTT

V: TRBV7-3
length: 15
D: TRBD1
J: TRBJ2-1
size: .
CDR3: CASSSGGQGWDEQFF
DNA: TGTGCCAGCAGCTCAGGGGGACAGGGGTGGGATGAGCAGTTCTTC

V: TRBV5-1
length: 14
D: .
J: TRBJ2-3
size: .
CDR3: CASSRGTWPDTQYF
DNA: TGCGCCAGCAGCCGCGGGACTTGGCCAGATACGCAGTATTTT

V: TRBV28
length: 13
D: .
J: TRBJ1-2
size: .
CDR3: CASSYGYSYGYTF
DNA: TGTGCCAGCAGTTACGGTTACTCCTATGGCTACACCTTC

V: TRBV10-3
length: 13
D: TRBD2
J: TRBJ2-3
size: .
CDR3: CAIAGGLPDTQYF
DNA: TGTGCCATAGCGGGGGGGCTGCCAGATACGCAGTATTTT

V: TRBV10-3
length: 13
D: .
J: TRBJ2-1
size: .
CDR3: CATRGQENNEQFF
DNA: TGTGCCACCCGCGGGCAGGAAAACAATGAGCAGTTCTTC

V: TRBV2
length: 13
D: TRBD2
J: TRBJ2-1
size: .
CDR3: CATHQGSGGLLFF
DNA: TGTGCCACCCATCAGGGTAGCGGGGGGTTGTTGTTCTTC

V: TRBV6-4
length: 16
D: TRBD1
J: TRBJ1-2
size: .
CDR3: CASRIDGTGGNYGYTF
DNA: TGTGCCAGCAGAATTGACGGGACAGGGGGGAACTATGGCTACACCTTC

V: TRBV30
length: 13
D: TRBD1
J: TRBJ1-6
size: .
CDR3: CAWRDRGSSPLHF
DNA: TGTGCCTGGAGGGACAGGGGTAGCTCACCCCTCCACTTT

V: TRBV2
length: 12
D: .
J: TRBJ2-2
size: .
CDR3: CASRPLGGELFF
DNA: TGTGCCAGCAGGCCCCTTGGCGGGGAGCTGTTTTTT

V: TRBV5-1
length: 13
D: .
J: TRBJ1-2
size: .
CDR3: CASSLSNGDGYTF
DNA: TGCGCCAGCAGCTTGAGTAACGGCGATGGCTACACCTTC

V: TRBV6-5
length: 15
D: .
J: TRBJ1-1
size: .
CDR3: CASSYGIRGNTEAFF
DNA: TGTGCCAGCAGTTACGGGATTAGAGGGAACACTGAAGCTTTCTTT

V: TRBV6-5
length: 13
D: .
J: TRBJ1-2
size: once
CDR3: CASSALRNYGYTF
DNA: TGTGCCAGCAGTGCTTTACGGAACTATGGCTACACCTTC

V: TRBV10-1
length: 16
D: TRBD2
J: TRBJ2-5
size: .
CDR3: CASSESLAGGQETQYF
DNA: TGCGCCAGCAGTGAGTCACTAGCGGGGGGACAAGAGACCCAGTACTTC

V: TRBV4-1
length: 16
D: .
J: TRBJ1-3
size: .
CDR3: CASSQDPTAAGNTIYF
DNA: TGCGCCAGCAGCCAAGATCCGACCGCGGCAGGAAACACCATATATTTT

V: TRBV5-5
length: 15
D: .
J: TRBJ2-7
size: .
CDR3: CASSLMTGRAYEQYF
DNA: TGTGCCAGCAGCTTGATGACAGGACGGGCCTACGAGCAGTACTTC

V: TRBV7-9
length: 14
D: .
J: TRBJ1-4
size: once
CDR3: CATSDRGPGEKLFF
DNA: TGTGCCACTAGCGACCGCGGGCCGGGGGAAAAACTGTTTTTT

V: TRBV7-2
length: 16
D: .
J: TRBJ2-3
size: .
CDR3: CASSLVAVGGTDTQYF
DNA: TGTGCCAGCAGCTTAGTAGCGGTGGGCGGCACAGATACGCAGTATTTT

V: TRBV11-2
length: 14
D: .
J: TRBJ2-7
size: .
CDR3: CASSLDGHSYEQYF
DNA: TGTGCCAGCAGCTTAGACGGGCACTCCTACGAGCAGTACTTC

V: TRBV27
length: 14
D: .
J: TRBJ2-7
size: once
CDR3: CASSPRRTGGEQYF
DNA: TGTGCCAGCAGTCCCCGCAGGACTGGGGGCGAGCAGTACTTC

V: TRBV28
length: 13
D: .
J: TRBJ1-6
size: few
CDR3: CASSLRYNSPLHF
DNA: TGTGCCAGCAGTTTACGGTACAATTCACCCCTCCACTTT

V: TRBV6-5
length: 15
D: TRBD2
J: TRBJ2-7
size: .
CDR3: CASSYSTSGGYEQYF
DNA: TGTGCCAGCAGTTACTCGACTAGCGGGGGGTACGAGCAGTACTTC

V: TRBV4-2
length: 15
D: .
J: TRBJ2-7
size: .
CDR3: CASSQDPQGWYEQYF
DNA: TGTGCCAGCAGCCAAGATCCCCAGGGGTGGTACGAGCAGTACTTC

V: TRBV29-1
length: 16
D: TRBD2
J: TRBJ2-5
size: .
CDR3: CSVEEQAGLLVRTQYF
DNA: TGCAGCGTTGAGGAACAAGCGGGGCTACTCGTTAGGACCCAGTACTTC

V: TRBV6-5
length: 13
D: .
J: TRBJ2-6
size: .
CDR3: CASKTSGANVLTF
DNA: TGTGCCAGCAAAACCTCTGGGGCCAACGTCCTGACTTTC

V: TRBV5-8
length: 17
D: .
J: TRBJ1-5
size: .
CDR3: CASSLTRTGSGNQPQHF
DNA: TGTGCCAGCAGCTTGACCAGAACAGGGTCGGGCAATCAGCCCCAGCATTTT

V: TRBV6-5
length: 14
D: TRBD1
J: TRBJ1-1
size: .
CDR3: CASSPGQGITEAFF
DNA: TGTGCCAGCAGCCCCGGACAGGGTATCACTGAAGCTTTCTTT

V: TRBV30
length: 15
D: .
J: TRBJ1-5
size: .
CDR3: CAWSGKGGSNQPQHF
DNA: TGTGCCTGGAGTGGCAAGGGGGGCAGCAATCAGCCCCAGCATTTT

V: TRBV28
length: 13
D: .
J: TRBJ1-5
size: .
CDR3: CASHWDLSQPQHF
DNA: TGTGCCAGCCACTGGGATCTGTCGCAGCCCCAGCATTTT

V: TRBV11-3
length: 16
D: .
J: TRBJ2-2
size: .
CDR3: CASSPPSTSNTGELFF
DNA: TGTGCCAGCAGCCCTCCTTCCACCTCGAACACCGGGGAGCTGTTTTTT

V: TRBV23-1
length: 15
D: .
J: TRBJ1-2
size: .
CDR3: CASSQSRGGRDGYTF
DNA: TGCGCCAGCAGTCAATCGAGAGGGGGAAGGGATGGCTACACCTTC

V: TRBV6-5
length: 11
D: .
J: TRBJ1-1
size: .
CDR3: CASSRGTEAFF
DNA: TGTGCCAGCAGCCGGGGAACTGAAGCTTTCTTT

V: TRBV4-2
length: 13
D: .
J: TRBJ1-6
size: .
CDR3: CASRGGTYSPLHF
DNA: TGTGCCAGCAGGGGGGGGACTTATTCACCCCTCCACTTT

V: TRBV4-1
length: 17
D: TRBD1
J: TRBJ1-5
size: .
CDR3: CASSQESTGAGYQPQHF
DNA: TGCGCCAGCAGCCAAGAGAGCACAGGGGCGGGGTATCAGCCCCAGCATTTT